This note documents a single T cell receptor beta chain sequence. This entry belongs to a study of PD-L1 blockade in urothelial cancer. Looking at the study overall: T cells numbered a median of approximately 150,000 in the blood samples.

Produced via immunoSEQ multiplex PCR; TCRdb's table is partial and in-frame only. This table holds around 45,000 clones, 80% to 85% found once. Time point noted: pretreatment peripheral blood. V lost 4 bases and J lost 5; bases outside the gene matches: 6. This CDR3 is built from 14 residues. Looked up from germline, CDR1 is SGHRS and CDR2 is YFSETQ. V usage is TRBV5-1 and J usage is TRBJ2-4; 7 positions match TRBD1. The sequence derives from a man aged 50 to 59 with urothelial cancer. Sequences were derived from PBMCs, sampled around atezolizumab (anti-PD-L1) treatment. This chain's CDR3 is CASSPTGNQNIQYF. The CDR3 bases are TGCGCCAGCAGCCCGACAGGGAACCAAAACATTCAGTACTTC.